This entry features one T cell receptor (beta chain) sequence. Its matching antigen is unknown. Within the sample, other DNA sequences also encode this same CDR3. TCRdb keeps only in-frame clones here, not all; method: immunoSEQ multiplex PCR. The table records about 350,000 clones, 90% to 95% of them present only once. These data originate in a study of Ad26.COV2.S vaccination and SARS-CoV-2 variants. Study-level points and caveats: Vaccinees displayed broader spike-specific TCR repertoires than placebo recipients. Post-vaccination breadth of spike-specific CD8+ and CD4+ T cell responses was reportedly substantial. Using TCR breadth and depth analyses may have led to underestimated total T cell responses. Non-spike TCR breadth did not differ much between vaccine and placebo recipients.

The V and J ends lost 9 bases and 1 base respectively, with 6 bases between them. Germline assignment: CDR1 SNHLY and CDR2 FYNNEI. This CDR3 has 11 residues. The sequence was obtained from a human donor who had recovered from COVID-19. The sample was peripheral blood, taken after recovery from COVID-19. This chain connects TRBV2 to TRBJ1-1; the D is unclear. CDR3 region: CASTENTEAFF. In DNA, the CDR3 is TGTGCCAGTACAGAGAACACTGAAGCTTTCTTT.